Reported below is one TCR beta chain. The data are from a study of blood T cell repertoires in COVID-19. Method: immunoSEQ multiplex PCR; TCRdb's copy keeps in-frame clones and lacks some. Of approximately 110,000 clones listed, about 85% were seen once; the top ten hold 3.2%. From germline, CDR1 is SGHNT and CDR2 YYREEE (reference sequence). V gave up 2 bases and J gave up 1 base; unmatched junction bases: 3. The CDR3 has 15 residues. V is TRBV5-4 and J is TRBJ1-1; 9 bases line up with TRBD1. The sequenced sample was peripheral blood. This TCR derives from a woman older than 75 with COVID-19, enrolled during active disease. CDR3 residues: CASSLNRGQNTEAFF. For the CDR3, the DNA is TGTGCCAGCAGCTTAAACAGGGGGCAGAACACTGAAGCTTTCTTT.